The 29 T cell receptor beta chains listed next were all sequenced from one sample in a study of OX40 agonist ivuxolimab in advanced cancers. Here immunoSEQ multiplex PCR was the method, and the copy in TCRdb shows in-frame clones only, minus some. Of some 140,000 clones detected, approximately 94% appear once; the ten largest clones hold 0.9% to 1.2%. The sequences come from CD4+ or CD8+ T cells sorted from blood, collected in a trial of the OX40 agonist ivuxolimab. The source is an adult with an advanced solid tumor such as melanoma, head and neck, liver or kidney cancer.

This sequence joins TRBV10-3 and TRBJ1-1; D may be TRBD1 (6 bases). This CDR3 is 13 amino acids long. The germline gives CDR1 ENHRY, CDR2 SYGVKD. DNA of the CDR3: TGTGCAATCTGGGGGGGCCCAAACACTGAAGCTTTCTTT. It specifies CAIWGGPNTEAFF.

The rearrangement uses TRBV7-9 and TRBJ2-5; 13 nucleotides line up with TRBD2. Germline V gives CDR1 SEHNR, CDR2 FQNEAQ (reference sequence). Losses at the gene ends were 5 bases for V and 5 bases for J; bases not matched to a gene: 8. This CDR3 has 16 amino acids. CDR3 sequence reads: CASSLWTSGGWETQYF. In DNA form, the CDR3 reads TGTGCCAGCAGCCTGTGGACTAGCGGGGGATGGGAGACCCAGTACTTC.

The chain has TRBV28 and TRBJ1-2; 7 bases match TRBD1. The CDR3 totals 14 residues. The J segment lost 4 bases and the V segment lost 8 bases, leaving 10 bases of the junction unmatched. Germline V gene lookup returns CDR1 MDHEN and CDR2 SYDVKM. In DNA form, the CDR3 reads TGTGCCAGCCTCATAATGGGACAGAGCTATGGCTACACCTTC. Translated, it gives CASLIMGQSYGYTF.

V and J are TRBV10-3 and TRBJ1-2; 10 nucleotides line up with TRBD1. Per germline, CDR1 ENHRY and CDR2 SYGVKD. The CDR3 loop spans 18 amino acids. The J segment lost 1 base and the V segment lost 5 bases, leaving 13 bases of the junction unmatched. The CDR3 here is CAISPRTGGVQINYGYTF. CDR3 in DNA: TGTGCCATCAGTCCGAGGACAGGGGGGGTTCAAATTAACTATGGCTACACCTTC.

V is TRBV9 and J is TRBJ2-7, with D perhaps assigned TRBD1 or TRBD2 (7 bases each). The V end was cut by 4 bases, the J end by 2 bases, with 19 bases between. The CDR3 is 16 residues long. CDR1 and CDR2 from the germline V gene are SGDLS and YYNGEE. CDR3 sequence reads: CASSPRGDREAYEQYF. The CDR3 DNA is TGTGCCAGCAGCCCACGGGGGGACAGAGAAGCCTACGAGCAGTACTTC.

The table lists this clone with a count of one. The chain couples TRBV11-2 to TRBJ2-7; D perhaps matches TRBD2 (6 bases). CDR1 and CDR2 (germline): SGHAT, FQNNGV. Trimming removed 5 bases from V and 2 bases from J, with 16 bases in between. This CDR3 is 15 amino acids long. CDR3 sequence: CASSPPTWGAYEQYF. The CDR3 DNA follows: TGTGCCAGCAGCCCTCCCACGTGGGGGGCCTACGAGCAGTACTTC.

The chain employs TRBV27 and TRBJ1-2; possible D gene TRBD1, 5 bases. In germline, CDR1 is MNHEY, CDR2 SMNVEV (reference sequence). Trimming stripped 5 bases from V and 7 bases from J, with 17 bases between. The CDR3 is 14 residues long. The CDR3 coding sequence is TGTGCCAGCAGTCCCTCGGGGGGGGTGAGTGGCTACACCTTC. Residues: CASSPSGGVSGYTF.

The chain couples TRBV7-8 to TRBJ2-1; 9 bases line up with TRBD1. Losses at the gene ends were 2 bases for V and 8 bases for J; bases not matched to a gene: 7. The CDR3 extends over 15 amino acids. Germline lookup yields CDR1 SGHVS and CDR2 FQNEAQ. The CDR3 nucleotides read TGTGCCAGCAGCTTAACCGGGACAGGGTATGATGAGCAGTTCTTC. This encodes CASSLTGTGYDEQFF. Full variable domain (rest looked up from reference TRBV7-8 and TRBJ2-1): GAGVSQSPRYKVAKRGQDVALRCDPISGHVSLFWYQQALGQGPEFLTYFQNEAQLDKSGLPSDRFFAERPEGSVSTLKIQRTQQEDSAVYLCASSLTGTGYDEQFFGPGTRLTVL.

The chain carries TRBV19 and TRBJ1-1; D may be TRBD1 (6 bases). CDR3 length equals 14 residues. The germline V gene has CDR1 LNHDA and CDR2 SQIVND (reference sequence). The V end was cut by 7 bases, the J end by 5 bases, with 17 bases between. The CDR3, as DNA: TGTGCCAGTACCCCTTCGGGGGCCCGGACTGAAGCTTTCTTT. Translated: CASTPSGARTEAFF. The entire variable domain, with the rest obtained from reference TRBV19 and TRBJ1-1, is as follows: DGGITQSPKYLFRKEGQNVTLSCEQNLNHDAMYWYRQDPGQGLRLIYYSQIVNDFQKGDIAEGYSVSREKKESFPLTVTSAQKNPTAFYLCASTPSGARTEAFFGQGTRLTVV.

The rearrangement links TRBV9 to TRBJ2-7, with D perhaps matching TRBD2 (5 bases). Trimming cost V 2 bases and J 0 bases, with 9 bases left between them. The length of the CDR3 is 14 residues. CDR1 and CDR2 (germline): SGDLS, YYNGEE. Here the CDR3 reads CASSVTGSSYEQYF. CDR3 in DNA: TGTGCCAGCAGCGTTACGGGGAGCTCCTACGAGCAGTACTTC.

V usage is TRBV27 and J usage is TRBJ2-6; 8 positions match TRBD1. The CDR3 has 17 residues. V shed 7 bases, J shed 4 bases, and the junction held 12 bases outside the gene matches. Germline V lookup: CDR1 MNHEY, CDR2 SMNVEV (reference sequence). CDR3 DNA sequence: TGTGCCAGCAATGGACAGGGTCCCGTCGGCGGGGCCAACGTCCTGACTTTC. Protein sequence: CASNGQGPVGGANVLTF.

The rearrangement uses TRBV2 and TRBJ1-1; no reliable D call. Trimming shortened V by 1 base and J by 1 base, and 4 bases separated the two germline ends. There are 13 residues in the CDR3. Germline V CDR1 and CDR2: SNHLY, FYNNEI. CDR3: CASSEVENTEAFF. In DNA form, the CDR3 reads TGTGCCAGCAGTGAAGTGGAGAACACTGAAGCTTTCTTT. Filled out from reference TRBV2 and TRBJ1-1, the complete variable domain reads EPEVTQTPSHQVTQMGQEVILRCVPISNHLYFYWYRQILGQKVEFLVSFYNNEISEKSEIFDDQFSVERPDGSNFTLKIRSTKLEDSAMYFCASSEVENTEAFFGQGTRLTVV.

This chain joins TRBV28 and TRBJ2-1; weak D call: TRBD2 (6 bases). Germline V CDR1 and CDR2: MDHEN, SYDVKM. The CDR3 is made up of 14 amino acids. With 6 bases removed from V and 7 bases from J, the gap between germline ends came to 16 bases. The CDR3 DNA is TGTGCCAGCAGGAAGGGCGGGAAGAGTAATGAGCAGTTCTTC. Its translation: CASRKGGKSNEQFF.

This clone was picked up a small number of times. This rearrangement joins TRBV4-1 to TRBJ1-5; D call uncertain. The CDR3 is 15 residues long. Germline V gene lookup returns CDR1 MGHRA and CDR2 YSYEKL. The germline V and J ends were trimmed by 0 bases and 3 bases, with 9 bases remaining between them. CDR3 protein: CASSQDGQYNQPQHF. The CDR3 DNA follows: TGCGCCAGCAGCCAAGATGGTCAGTACAATCAGCCCCAGCATTTT.

The genes are TRBV6-7 and TRBJ1-2; D is possibly TRBD1 (5 bases). TRBV6-7 is flagged as an ORF with uncertain function. This CDR3 has 14 amino acids. Trimming shortened V by 5 bases and J by 2 bases, and 12 bases separated the two germline ends. This chain's CDR3 is CASSRGGINYGYTF. The CDR3 region has the DNA TGTGCCAGCAGTCGGGGGGGGATCAACTATGGCTACACCTTC.

This chain links TRBV11-2 with TRBJ2-1; weak D call: TRBD1 (6 bases). Trimming removed 3 bases at V and 9 bases at J, with 12 bases between. Germline V gene sequence: CDR1 SGHAT, CDR2 FQNNGV. The CDR3 consists of 13 residues. CDR3 loop: CASSFTGRIEQFF. The CDR3 DNA reads as TGTGCCAGCAGCTTTACAGGGCGGATTGAGCAGTTCTTC.

The chain recombines TRBV15 with TRBJ2-5; 7 nucleotides match TRBD1. The CDR3 spans 13 residues. Germline V gene lookup returns CDR1 LNHNV and CDR2 YYDKDF (reference sequence). With V trimmed by 2 bases and J by 5 bases, 2 bases remained unmatched. The chain's CDR3 is CATSRQQGETQYF. CDR3 DNA sequence: TGTGCCACCAGCAGACAACAGGGGGAGACCCAGTACTTC.

The rearrangement joins TRBV4-1 to TRBJ2-1, with D uncertain. Germline V gene lookup returns CDR1 MGHRA and CDR2 YSYEKL. V lost 0 bases and J 5 bases, leaving 11 bases between the germline ends. This CDR3 has 15 residues. Here the CDR3 reads CASSQDRTVNNEQFF. The CDR3 nucleotides read TGCGCCAGCAGCCAAGACAGGACGGTCAACAATGAGCAGTTCTTC.

The CDR3 protein is CAWSVGVLSLYNEQFF. The CDR3 DNA reads as TGTGCCTGGAGTGTAGGAGTTCTTTCCCTCTACAATGAGCAGTTCTTC. The chain is built from TRBV30 and TRBJ2-1; D unresolved. The CDR3 has 16 residues. The V gene lost 0 bases and the J gene lost 3 bases, with 15 bases spanning the gap. The germline CDR1 and CDR2 sequences are GTSNPN and SVGIG (reference sequence).

The V and J genes are TRBV18 and TRBJ2-1; D gene uncertain. The CDR3 has 17 residues. CDR1 is KGHSH, CDR2 LQKENI, per germline. The V end was cut by 1 base, the J end by 5 bases, with 18 bases between. The CDR3 spells CASSPLNPGTGHNEQFF. The CDR3 coding sequence is TGTGCCAGCTCACCACTCAACCCGGGCACGGGCCACAATGAGCAGTTCTTC.

The chain uses TRBV7-8 and TRBJ1-5; D is ambiguous. The CDR3 extends over 16 amino acids. Germline loops: CDR1 SGHVS, CDR2 FQNEAQ. V lost 3 bases to trimming and J lost 1 base, with 13 bases between them. CDR3 region: CASSFEGLLSNQPQHF. CDR3 DNA: TGTGCCAGCAGCTTCGAAGGGCTCCTGAGCAATCAGCCCCAGCATTTT. The full variable domain, rest sourced from reference TRBV7-8 and TRBJ1-5, is GAGVSQSPRYKVAKRGQDVALRCDPISGHVSLFWYQQALGQGPEFLTYFQNEAQLDKSGLPSDRFFAERPEGSVSTLKIQRTQQEDSAVYLCASSFEGLLSNQPQHFGDGTRLSIL.

Concerning this clone: An end of the junction does not agree with germline; a read error may underlie this. This chain uses TRBV6-1 with TRBJ2-7; TRBD2 agrees at 8 bases. This CDR3 has 15 amino acids. The germline V gene encodes CDR1 MNHNS and CDR2 SASEGT. CDR3 nucleotide sequence: TGTGCCATCAGTGAAAGGGCGGCGGGAGGTAACGAGCAGTACTTC. It translates to CAISERAAGGNEQYF.

V and J are TRBV18 and TRBJ2-5; a weak D match, TRBD1 (8 bases). The CDR3 length is 16 residues. CDR1 and CDR2 (germline): KGHSH, LQKENI. Trimming shortened V by 1 base and J by 5 bases, and 17 bases separated the two germline ends. This CDR3 is CASSPRRNRGGETQYF. CDR3 DNA: TGTGCCAGCTCACCACGCCGCAACAGGGGGGGGGAGACCCAGTACTTC.

The V and J genes are TRBV19 and TRBJ2-1; 10 bases align to TRBD1. The germline CDR1 and CDR2 sequences are LNHDA and SQIVND (reference sequence). The CDR3 has 16 residues. The ends lost 6 bases at V and 11 bases at J; junction bases unmatched: 16. CDR3 in amino acids: CASSPLRDRGDVKQFF. The CDR3 nucleotides are TGTGCCAGTAGCCCGCTCAGGGACAGGGGAGATGTTAAGCAGTTCTTC.

The chain recombines TRBV19 with TRBJ2-7; D is possibly TRBD1 (7 bases). The germline CDR1 and CDR2 sequences are LNHDA and SQIVND (reference sequence). V dropped 9 bases and J dropped 1 base, with 13 bases sitting between them. This CDR3 has 13 residues. CDR3 DNA: TGTGCCAGCAGGGGGGCGTCGTCCTACGAGCAGTACTTC. It yields the protein CASRGASSYEQYF.

Note on this clone: Germline is not matched at one junction end, which may reflect a read error. The J gene is TRBJ2-1, the V gene TRBV5-1; D unresolved. Germline assignment: CDR1 SGHRS and CDR2 YFSETQ. CDR3 length: 15 residues. CDR3 DNA: TGTGCCAGCAGCCCCCTACTGGGTTCCCGGGATGAGCAGTTCTTC. Protein sequence: CASSPLLGSRDEQFF.

The J gene is TRBJ1-3, the V gene TRBV19; D remains unclear. Germline-derived CDR1 and CDR2 are LNHDA and SQIVND (reference sequence). The CDR3 is 14 amino acids. V dropped 4 bases and J dropped 0 bases, with 7 bases sitting between them. This CDR3 reads CASSNQSSGNTIYF. CDR3 DNA: TGTGCCAGTAGTAATCAGAGCTCTGGAAACACCATATATTTT.

The chain links TRBV7-7 to TRBJ2-5; D is undetermined. Trimming stripped 5 bases from V and 2 bases from J, with 6 bases between. The CDR3 sequence is 12 residues long. Germline CDR1 is SSHAT and CDR2 is FNYEAQ (reference sequence). The CDR3 here is CASSPPQETQYF. The DNA for the CDR3 is TGTGCCAGCAGCCCCCCTCAAGAGACCCAGTACTTC.

CDR3 in amino acids: CASSPEGEVETQYF. The CDR3 DNA reads TGTGCCAGTAGTCCTGAGGGGGAGGTGGAGACCCAGTACTTC. V gene TRBV19 combines with J gene TRBJ2-5, with D perhaps assigned TRBD1 or TRBD2 (6 bases each). Per germline, CDR1 LNHDA and CDR2 SQIVND (reference sequence). V lost 5 bases to trimming and J lost 5 bases, with 15 bases between them. CDR3 length equals 14 residues. Drawing the rest from reference TRBV19 and TRBJ2-5, the complete variable domain is DGGITQSPKYLFRKEGQNVTLSCEQNLNHDAMYWYRQDPGQGLRLIYYSQIVNDFQKGDIAEGYSVSREKKESFPLTVTSAQKNPTAFYLCASSPEGEVETQYFGPGTRLLVL.